This TCR beta chain emerged from a study of cytomegalovirus exposure and HLA in healthy donors. Turning to the study itself: Earlier results showed 90 million to 120 million unique TCR beta sequences derived from roughly 190 million T cells.

It was with 60 Vbeta and 13 Jbeta primers that the PCR ran. Clones were sequenced by immunoSEQ multiplex PCR, and TCRdb holds only the in-frame ones, with some missing. The sample consists of about 160,000 clones, approximately 85% of them appearing once. CDR1 is SEHNR, CDR2 FQNEAQ, per germline (reference sequence). There are 14 residues in the CDR3. The V end lost 1 base, the J end lost 5 bases, and 11 bases lay between the germline ends. Study findings and constraints: Researchers counted around 160 TCR beta chains as cytomegalovirus-associated. Reports showed the classifier diagnosing cytomegalovirus status with high specificity and sensitivity.

On this clone itself: Its matching antigen is unknown.

Source material: PBMCs. This clonotype originated in a man between 45 and 60 years old in good health and CMV-seropositive. The rearrangement joins TRBV7-9 to TRBJ2-5, with D possibly matching TRBD2 (5 bases). The chain's CDR3 is CASSLGQEVETQYF. The DNA of the CDR3 is TGTGCCAGCAGCTTAGGCCAGGAGGTGGAGACCCAGTACTTC.